Each of the 8 T cell receptor beta chains below was sequenced from the same sample in a study of blood T cell repertoires in COVID-19. The protocol was immunoSEQ multiplex PCR, while the TCRdb copy is restricted to in-frame clones and leaves out a portion. This table has approximately 330,000 clones, approximately 88% appearing once. Sample: peripheral blood. The receptors originated from a man aged 30 to 45 with COVID-19, enrolled during active disease.

In its sample, this clone was seen once. The gene calls are TRBV7-8 and TRBJ2-7; a weak D match, TRBD2 (5 bases). The CDR3 sequence is 14 residues long. V shed 1 base and J shed 7 bases, with 14 bases lying between them. CDR1 and CDR2 (germline): SGHVS, FQNEAQ. The CDR3 DNA is TGTGCCAGCAGCTTAGTTGGATCCAGGAGGGAGCAGTACTTC. As protein: CASSLVGSRREQYF.

This clone came up once. The chain couples TRBV29-1 to TRBJ2-7; 7 bases map to TRBD1. Germline lookup yields CDR1 SQVTM and CDR2 ANQGSEA. Trimming removed 5 bases from V and 6 bases from J; junction bases left unmatched: 7. This CDR3 region has 12 residues. DNA of the CDR3: TGCAGCGTTACCGGGACAGCACCCGAGCAGTACTTC. Its translation: CSVTGTAPEQYF.

The chain combines TRBV25-1 with TRBJ1-1; D possibly corresponds to TRBD1 (5 bases). V was shortened by 5 bases and J by 3 bases, with 13 bases between the two germline ends. CDR3 length: 14 residues. Germline CDR1 and CDR2: MGHDK and SYGVNS. DNA of the CDR3: TGTGCCAGCAGTCGGGCAGGGTCGGACACTGAAGCTTTCTTT. It encodes CASSRAGSDTEAFF.

The CDR3 region has the DNA TGTGCCAGCAGTTCGAGGCCACAGGGGAACACCTACGAGCAGTACTTC. Its protein product is CASSSRPQGNTYEQYF. V gene TRBV27 combines with J gene TRBJ2-7, with 7 bases matching TRBD1. V lost 4 bases to trimming and J lost 2 bases; unmatched junction nucleotides: 11. The germline V gene encodes CDR1 MNHEY and CDR2 SMNVEV (reference sequence). The CDR3 has 16 amino acids.

V gene TRBV30 combines with J gene TRBJ2-7; no definite D call. The V and J ends lost 0 bases and 10 bases respectively, with 10 bases between them. Germline values: CDR1 GTSNPN, CDR2 SVGIG (reference sequence). The CDR3 contains 11 residues. For the CDR3, the DNA is TGTGCCTGGAGTGTACAAGACTCCCAGTACTTC. Translating it yields CAWSVQDSQYF.

The chain uses TRBV5-6 and TRBJ2-2; D is undetermined. CDR1 is SGHDT, CDR2 YYEEEE, per germline. V was pared by 0 bases and J by 8 bases, with 8 bases between. There are 13 residues in the CDR3. As DNA, the CDR3 is TGTGCCAGCAGCTTGGTAATTGTGGGGGAGCTGTTTTTT. This encodes CASSLVIVGELFF.

J is TRBJ2-3 and V is TRBV11-3; TRBD1 matches at 7 bases. The CDR3 sequence is 15 residues long. CDR1 is SGHNT, CDR2 YENEEA, per germline. J gave up 2 bases and V 5 bases, and 7 bases lay outside the gene matches. The CDR3 spells CASSPRTGNTDTQYF. CDR3 coding DNA: TGTGCCAGCAGCCCGCGGACAGGAAACACAGATACGCAGTATTTT.

V and J are TRBV3-1 (or the pseudogene TRBV3-2) and TRBJ1-2, with TRBD1 identical over 9 bases. The CDR3 is 13 amino acids. The V gene's germline CDR1 is LGHDT and CDR2 YNNKEL (reference sequence). Trimming at V came to 2 bases and at J to 6 bases, leaving 1 base not matched to a gene. The CDR3 loop is CASSQRTGDGYTF. CDR3 in DNA: TGTGCCAGCAGCCAACGGACAGGGGATGGCTACACCTTC.